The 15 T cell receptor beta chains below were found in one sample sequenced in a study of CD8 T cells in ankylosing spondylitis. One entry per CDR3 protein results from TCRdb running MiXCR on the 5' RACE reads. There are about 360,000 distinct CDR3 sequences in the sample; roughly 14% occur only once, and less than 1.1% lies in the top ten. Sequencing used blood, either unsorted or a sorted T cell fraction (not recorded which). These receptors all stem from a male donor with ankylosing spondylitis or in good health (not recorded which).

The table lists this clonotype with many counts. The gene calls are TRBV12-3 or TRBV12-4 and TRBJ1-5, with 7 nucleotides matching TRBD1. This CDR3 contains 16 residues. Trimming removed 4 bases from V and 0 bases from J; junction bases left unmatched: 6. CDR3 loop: CASSSRTGSSNQPQHF. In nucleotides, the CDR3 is TGTGCCAGCAGTTCTAGGACAGGTTCTAGCAATCAGCCCCAGCATTTT.

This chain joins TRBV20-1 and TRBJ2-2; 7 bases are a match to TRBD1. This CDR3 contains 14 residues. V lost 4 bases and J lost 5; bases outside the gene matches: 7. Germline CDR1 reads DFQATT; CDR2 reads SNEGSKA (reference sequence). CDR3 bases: TGCAGTGCTATGACAGGGAGTGGGACCGGGGAGCTGTTTTTT. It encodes CSAMTGSGTGELFF.

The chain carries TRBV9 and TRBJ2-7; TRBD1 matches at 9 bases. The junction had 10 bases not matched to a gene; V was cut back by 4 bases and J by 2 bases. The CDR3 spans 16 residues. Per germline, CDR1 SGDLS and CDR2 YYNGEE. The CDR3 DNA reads TGTGCCAGCAGCACATCGATCCGGGACAGGGCCTACGAGCAGTACTTC. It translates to CASSTSIRDRAYEQYF.

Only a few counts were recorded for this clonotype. CDR3 loop: CAIRGNQQETQYF. As DNA, the CDR3 is TGTGCCATCAGGGGAAATCAGCAAGAGACCCAGTACTTC. The chain is built from TRBV10-3 and TRBJ2-5, with D uncertain. The V end was cut by 6 bases, the J end by 2 bases, with 10 bases between. CDR1 ENHRY and CDR2 SYGVKD come from the germline V gene. The CDR3 loop spans 13 amino acids.

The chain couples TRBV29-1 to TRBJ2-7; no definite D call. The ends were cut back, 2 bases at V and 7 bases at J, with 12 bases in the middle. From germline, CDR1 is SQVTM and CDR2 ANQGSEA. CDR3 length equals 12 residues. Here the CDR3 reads CSVEQSSSEQYF. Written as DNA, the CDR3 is TGCAGCGTTGAACAATCCTCTTCGGAGCAGTACTTC.

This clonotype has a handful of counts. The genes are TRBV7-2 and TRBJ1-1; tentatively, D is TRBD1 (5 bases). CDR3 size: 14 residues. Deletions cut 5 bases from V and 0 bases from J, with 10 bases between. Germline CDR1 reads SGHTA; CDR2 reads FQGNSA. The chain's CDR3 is CASSQNRLNTEAFF. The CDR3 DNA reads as TGTGCCAGCAGCCAGAACAGGCTGAACACTGAAGCTTTCTTT.

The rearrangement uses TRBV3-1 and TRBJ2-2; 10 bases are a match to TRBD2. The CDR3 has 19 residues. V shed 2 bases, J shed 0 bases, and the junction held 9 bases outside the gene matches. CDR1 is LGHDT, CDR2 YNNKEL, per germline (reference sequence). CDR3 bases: TGTGCCAGCAGCCAAAGTGGACTAGCGGCGTTCGCGAACACCGGGGAGCTGTTTTTT. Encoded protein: CASSQSGLAAFANTGELFF.

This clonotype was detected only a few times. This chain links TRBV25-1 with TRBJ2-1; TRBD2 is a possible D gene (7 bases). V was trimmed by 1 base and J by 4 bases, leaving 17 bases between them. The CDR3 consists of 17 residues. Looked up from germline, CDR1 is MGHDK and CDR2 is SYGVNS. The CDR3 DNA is TGTGCCAGCAGTGAATCAAGGGGGGGGGTCCATTACAATGAGCAGTTCTTC. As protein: CASSESRGGVHYNEQFF. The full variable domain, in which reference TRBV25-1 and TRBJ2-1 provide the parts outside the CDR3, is EADIYQTPRYLVIGTGKKITLECSQTMGHDKMYWYQQDPGMELHLIHYSYGVNSTEKGDLSSESTVSRIRTEHFPLTLESARPSHTSQYLCASSESRGGVHYNEQFFGPGTRLTVL.

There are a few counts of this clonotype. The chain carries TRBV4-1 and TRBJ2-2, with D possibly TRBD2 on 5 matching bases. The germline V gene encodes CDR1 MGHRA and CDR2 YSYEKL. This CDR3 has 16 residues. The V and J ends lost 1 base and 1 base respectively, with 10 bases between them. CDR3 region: CASSQVARENTGELFF. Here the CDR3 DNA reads TGCGCCAGCAGCCAAGTTGCCCGGGAGAACACCGGGGAGCTGTTTTTT.

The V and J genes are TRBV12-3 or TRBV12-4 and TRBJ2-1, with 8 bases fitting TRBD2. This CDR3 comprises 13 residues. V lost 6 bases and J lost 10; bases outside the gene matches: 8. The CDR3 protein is CASSLSGTGEQFF. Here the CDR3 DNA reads TGTGCCAGCAGCCTTAGCGGGACGGGGGAGCAGTTCTTC.

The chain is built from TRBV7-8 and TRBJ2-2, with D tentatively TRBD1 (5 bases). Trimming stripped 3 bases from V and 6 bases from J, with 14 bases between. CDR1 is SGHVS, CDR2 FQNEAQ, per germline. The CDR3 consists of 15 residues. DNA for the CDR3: TGTGCCAGCAGCTTTAGGGGTCCCTCGGCCGGGGAGCTGTTTTTT. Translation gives CASSFRGPSAGELFF.

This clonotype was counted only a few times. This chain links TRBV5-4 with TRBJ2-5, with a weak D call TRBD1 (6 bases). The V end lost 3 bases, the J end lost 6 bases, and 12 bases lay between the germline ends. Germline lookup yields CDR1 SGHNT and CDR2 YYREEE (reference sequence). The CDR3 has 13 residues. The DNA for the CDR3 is TGTGCCAGCAGCTCCCAGGGGACCCAGACCCAGTACTTC. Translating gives CASSSQGTQTQYF. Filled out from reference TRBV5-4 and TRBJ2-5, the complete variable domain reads ETGVTQSPTHLIKTRGQQVTLRCSSQSGHNTVSWYQQALGQGPQFIFQYYREEENGRGNFPPRFSGLQFPNYSSELNVNALELDDSALYLCASSSQGTQTQYFGPGTRLLVL.

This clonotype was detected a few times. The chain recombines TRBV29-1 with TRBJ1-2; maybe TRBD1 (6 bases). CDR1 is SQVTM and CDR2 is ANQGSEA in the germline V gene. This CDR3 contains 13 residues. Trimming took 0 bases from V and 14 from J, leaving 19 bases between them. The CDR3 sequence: CSVEEARQGTGTF. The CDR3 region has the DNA TGCAGCGTTGAAGAAGCGAGGCAGGGGACGGGGACCTTC.

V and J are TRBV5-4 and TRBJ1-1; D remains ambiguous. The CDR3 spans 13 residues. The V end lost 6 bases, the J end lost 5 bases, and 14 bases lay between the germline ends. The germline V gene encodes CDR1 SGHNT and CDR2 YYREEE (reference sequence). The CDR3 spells CASTSDPGTEAFF. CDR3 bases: TGTGCCAGCACCTCTGACCCGGGAACTGAAGCTTTCTTT.

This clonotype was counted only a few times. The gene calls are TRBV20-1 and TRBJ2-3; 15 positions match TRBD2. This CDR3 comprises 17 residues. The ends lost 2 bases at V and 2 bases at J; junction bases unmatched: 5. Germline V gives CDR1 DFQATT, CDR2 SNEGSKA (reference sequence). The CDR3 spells CSARMGLAGGLTDTQYF. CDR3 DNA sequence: TGCAGTGCTAGAATGGGACTAGCGGGGGGCCTCACAGATACGCAGTATTTT.